This TCR beta chain was captured in a study of blood T cell repertoires in COVID-19. Study-level information: Acute and convalescent COVID-19 samples came from the United States, Italy and Spain. Sample material is recorded as cDNA or gDNA derived from T cells, B-cell-depleted T cells, or PBMCs.

In the original processing: Nucleated cell counts were estimated from reference gene primer amplification. Clones were read by immunoSEQ multiplex PCR, and TCRdb kept only the in-frame ones, dropping some. The D gene and trimming were derived from the DNA, and the V and J assignments and clone size from that table. The top ten clones hold 8% to 9.5% of a sample with 200,000 to 300,000 clones, about 87% of them seen once. There are 16 residues in the CDR3. Germline V gene data show CDR1 as SGHVS and CDR2 as FNYEAQ. The V gene end was trimmed by 5 bases and the J gene end by 3 bases; junction bases not matched to a gene: 7.

The chain has TRBV7-6 and TRBJ2-3; 11 positions agree with TRBD1. The TCR sequence derives from a human donor in a cohort sampled during active COVID-19. Sequencing input: peripheral blood. In DNA form, the CDR3 reads TGTGCCAGCAGCCACCTCCGGGACAGGGGGACAGATACGCAGTATTTT. Encoded protein: CASSHLRDRGTDTQYF.